These T cell receptor beta chains were read from a single sample in a study of blood T cell repertoires in COVID-19. Repertoires were generated with immunoSEQ multiplex PCR, while TCRdb's copy carries only in-frame clones and drops some. Of 150,000 to 200,000 clones in the sample, approximately 91% are singletons; the top ten hold about 0.8%. Sequenced: PBMCs or T cells enriched from blood (not recorded which). The source of these receptors is a woman aged 18-30 years who had recovered from COVID-19. CDR3s include the opening cysteine and the closing phenylalanine or tryptophan. Each record gives: J gene, V gene, CDR3 protein.

>TRBJ2-5|TRBV5-1
CASSSELIPPETQYF
>TRBJ2-2|TRBV28
CASSWFGSGRGVTGELFF
>TRBJ1-1|TRBV6-2/TRBV6-3
CASSYDLVNTEAFF
>TRBJ1-5|TRBV27
CASSPRGQPQHF
>TRBJ1-1|TRBV10-3
CAISESGLEAFF
>TRBJ2-5|TRBV28
CASSGVLIQGPQYF
>TRBJ1-6|TRBV28
CASSYSTGEGSPLHF
>TRBJ2-1|TRBV28
CASSTLGLAGNIGEQFF
>TRBJ2-3|TRBV29-1
CSLRAGQGWGDTQYF
>TRBJ1-1|TRBV5-1
CASSLVGPNTEAFF
>TRBJ1-1|TRBV30
CAWSRRDRGPEAFF
>TRBJ1-1|TRBV12-5
CASGLGSGQGLTEAFF
>TRBJ2-7|TRBV28
CASSLLVTGAGYEQYF
>TRBJ2-5|TRBV5-8
CASSLGQRGIQETQYF
>TRBJ2-4|TRBV15
CATSRDRGQNIQYF
>TRBJ2-3|TRBV4-1
CASSQPLNRGSTDTQYF
>TRBJ2-2|TRBV27
CASSLSRGTGELFF
>TRBJ2-7|TRBV12-3/TRBV12-4
CASSQRSEQYF
>TRBJ2-1|TRBV19
CASTQGLAEYNEQFF
>TRBJ2-3|TRBV3-1/TRBV3-2
CASSQVATGTDTQYF
>TRBJ1-2|TRBV6-5
CASQKGGARYGYTF
>TRBJ1-1|TRBV30
CAWSRWGGRTEAFF
>TRBJ2-2|TRBV11-2
CASRTDYTGELFF
>TRBJ2-1|TRBV19
CATSTSASYNEQFF
>TRBJ2-5|TRBV10-3
CAISESITLAGQQAETQYF
>TRBJ2-2|TRBV14
CASSQAVNTGELFF
>TRBJ2-3|TRBV13
CASSLNSGRALGDTQYF
>TRBJ2-1|TRBV4-1
CASSQPPSGGRDEQFF
>TRBJ1-2|TRBV9
CASSSSSYGYTF
>TRBJ2-3|TRBV20-1
CSASGTLSTDTQYF
>TRBJ2-3|TRBV19
CASSDQPGNTQYF
>TRBJ2-7|TRBV2
CASSELRGTYEQYF
>TRBJ1-6|TRBV7-6
CASSFGATQGQSPLHF
>TRBJ2-4|TRBV6-4
CASSPTGGDGNIQYF
>TRBJ1-2|TRBV28
CASSPQRVNYGYTF
>TRBJ2-3|TRBV27
CASRQGGSTDTQYF
>TRBJ1-3|TRBV6-5
CASSYSGLGNTIYF
>TRBJ2-1|TRBV28
CASSETGTGPSNEQFF
>TRBJ2-3|TRBV6-5
CASRSLGTDTQYF
>TRBJ1-5|TRBV7-2
CASSAQGAGQPQHF
>TRBJ2-2|TRBV9
CASSVFPGHTGELFF
>TRBJ1-2|TRBV19
CASSSRDRGYGYTF
>TRBJ2-5|TRBV5-6
CASSFVDSSRETQYF
>TRBJ1-2|TRBV7-8
CASSFKNDRGSGYTF
>TRBJ1-1|TRBV11-2
CASSPGPGTGAFF
>TRBJ1-1|TRBV27
CASSKQAMNTEAFF
>TRBJ1-5|TRBV4-2
CASSQEGGMSQPQHF
>TRBJ2-7|TRBV11-2
CASSPRQFPYEQYF
>TRBJ2-2|TRBV3-1/TRBV3-2
CASSQDQLGAYTGELFF
>TRBJ2-3|TRBV11-2
CASSLDWGQGLYF
>TRBJ2-7|TRBV9
CASSVDRTTKQYF